The TCR beta chain described here comes from a study of shared clonotypes between healthy human individuals. The assay was immunoSEQ multiplex PCR, and TCRdb's table has in-frame clones only and misses some. The sample lists fewer than 2.5 million clones, 93% occurring once. V lost 3 bases and J lost 6, with 6 bases in between. Germline CDR1 reads SGHTA; CDR2 reads FQGNSA. This CDR3 region has 11 residues. Sequenced sample: naive CD4+ T cells from PBMCs. Subset specified: CD45RA+ positively selected. The sequence derives from a man aged 18 to 30 in good health. Some clones in this sample may be carry-over from other donors' samples. The chain joins TRBV7-2 to TRBJ2-7; D gene unclear. The DNA of the CDR3 is TGTGCCAGCAGCTTTCGACGCGAGCAGTACTTC. It yields the protein CASSFRREQYF.